This TCR beta chain was captured by sequencing in a study of blood T cell repertoires in COVID-19 (dated by TCRdb to 2018 to 2020). Turning to the overall study: The collaborator samples originated in the United States, Italy and Spain and spanned the acute and convalescent phases of COVID-19. Nearly every sample came with metadata listing a de-identified subject ID, COVID-19 status, age in years and sex. The prospective study material was composed of cDNA or gDNA derived from T cells, B-cell-depleted T cells, or PBMCs. Subjects who had been exposed to COVID-19, were actively infected with it, or had recovered from it provided the deeply sampled blood TCRbeta repertoires that made up the dataset. Samples were obtained from the ongoing ImmuneRACE study (first 160 participants) and from 1,254 subjects provided by 6 global collaborators. Where available, HLA class I and class II types were taken from metadata supplied by the sample provider and were not determined by assay-based typing. The repertoires were released in a freely available public database intended as a resource for research on the immune response to SARS-CoV-2. The paper as a whole reports these results and caveats: Clinical and demographic metadata were provided uncurated, with the amount varying by source and participant.

Germline trimming: 1 base from V, 8 bases from J; junction bases outside gene matches: 10. From its cysteine to its phenylalanine, the CDR3 spans 16 amino acids. Of the read, only the CDR3 DNA is kept; its 48 bases are in frame from base 1. CDR1 and CDR2 are read off the germline V gene as SGHAT and FQNNGV. On this clone: Its antigen is still unknown. Base qualities are missing; no much larger clone stands one base away.

The immunoSEQ Assay, a bias-controlled multiplex PCR, was used to amplify TCRbeta CDR3 regions from genomic DNA. The authors' analysis ran thus. Within the assay, amplification of reference gene primers was used to estimate how many nucleated cells each sample contained. Sequence reads were collapsed and filtered to measure the absolute abundance of every unique TCRbeta CDR3 rearrangement. For each sample, productive Simpson clonality was calculated as the square root of Simpson's diversity index across productive rearrangements. Entries here come from immuneACCESS through TCRdb and include only in-frame sequences with V and J called. Some clones fail to appear in such tables; in the studies checked, an unresolved V gene covers under half of the shortfall, and the cause of the remainder is unknown. V and J calls and clone size are as listed in that table; D and trimming were resolved from the DNA. The sample table records roughly 150,000 clones; over 80% of these occur just once. 5.2% of the sample belongs to the ten largest clones.

Enrolling through a virtual design, the prospective study's participants ranged in age from roughly 18 to 95 years and lived across about two dozen United States geographic areas. To assign participants to cohorts, the prospective study relied on clinical history that participants themselves reported in a screening survey and a study questionnaire. A participant counted as exposed if, within 2 weeks of entering the study, that participant had been in contact with someone who had a PCR-confirmed or clinician-diagnosed COVID-19 case. In the prospective study, whole blood, serum and a nasopharyngeal or oropharyngeal swab were collected from each participant by mobile phlebotomists. Over a 2-month period, participants in the prospective study had the option of providing additional blood draws and questionnaires. Before DNA extraction, prospective study blood samples were shipped either frozen or at room temperature.

The clonotype was recovered from a man aged 65-85 years who had been exposed to COVID-19. The receptor chain draws on TRBV11-2 and TRBJ1-4, with TRBD1 matching 7 junction bases. The sample taken for sequencing was PBMCs or T cells enriched from blood (not recorded which). DNA sequence: TGTGCCAGCAGCTTAGGGGACAGCCTCCGTTCGGAAAAACTGTTTTTT. This gives the protein CASSLGDSLRSEKLFF. Full variable domain (CDR3 extended with the reference TRBV11-2 and TRBJ1-4 proteins): EAGVAQSPRYKIIEKRQSVAFWCNPISGHATLYWYQQILGQGPKLLIQFQNNGVVDDSQLPKDRFSAERLKGVDSTLKIQPAKLEDSAVYLCASSLGDSLRSEKLFFGSGTQLSVL.